This T cell receptor (beta chain) comes out of a study of cytomegalovirus exposure and HLA in healthy donors. Study-wide findings and caveats: Presence/absence analyses supposed approximately even sequencing depth among donors. The sole available immune exposure information was CMV serostatus. As confirmed in vitro, a few CMV-associated chains were specific for CMV antigens. Analyzed later, association rates of TCRs varied across HLA loci, with DRB1 most and HLA-C fewest.

This CDR3 contains 16 residues. The V and J ends lost 0 bases and 8 bases respectively, with 14 bases between them. Germline V gene sequence: CDR1 MGHRA, CDR2 YSYEKL. Turning to this clone: Its antigen remains unidentified.

Researchers ran the PCR with 60 Vbeta and 13 Jbeta primers. Using immunoSEQ multiplex PCR, the repertoire was profiled, and TCRdb retains in-frame clones only, with some absent. This sample carries some 130,000 clones, about four fifths of them seen once, and the ten largest clones take 0.95% to 1.1%. The sequence was obtained from a human donor in good health. Sample: PBMCs. The V gene is TRBV4-1, the J gene TRBJ1-6; D remains unclear. Written as DNA, the CDR3 is TGCGCCAGCAGCCAAGAAACCGGGATATGGGATTCACCCCTCCACTTT. It specifies CASSQETGIWDSPLHF.